The clone carrying this T cell receptor beta chain was observed a few times. As yet, its antigen is unknown. MiXCR, applied by TCRdb to the reads, yields one record per CDR3 protein. The table records 230,000 or so distinct CDR3 sequences, 15% to 20% of them present only once. These data originate in a study of T cell repertoires in cytomegalovirus infection. Study results and caveats: People with CMV and the relevant HLA were identified by cumulative public TCR beta family frequency.

Germline V gene data show CDR1 as DFQATT and CDR2 as SNEGSKA (reference sequence). The CDR3 is made up of 13 amino acids. The ends were cut back, 5 bases at V and 3 bases at J, with 14 bases in the middle. What was sequenced was CD8+ T cells from PBMCs. This TCR came from a human donor in good health (CMV status not recorded). Some clones in this sample may be carry-over from other donors' samples. V gene TRBV20-1 combines with J gene TRBJ2-7, with D possibly being TRBD1 (5 bases). The CDR3 DNA sequence: TGCAGTGCTTCGGACACTACATACTACGAGCAGTACTTC. The encoded protein is CSASDTTYYEQYF.